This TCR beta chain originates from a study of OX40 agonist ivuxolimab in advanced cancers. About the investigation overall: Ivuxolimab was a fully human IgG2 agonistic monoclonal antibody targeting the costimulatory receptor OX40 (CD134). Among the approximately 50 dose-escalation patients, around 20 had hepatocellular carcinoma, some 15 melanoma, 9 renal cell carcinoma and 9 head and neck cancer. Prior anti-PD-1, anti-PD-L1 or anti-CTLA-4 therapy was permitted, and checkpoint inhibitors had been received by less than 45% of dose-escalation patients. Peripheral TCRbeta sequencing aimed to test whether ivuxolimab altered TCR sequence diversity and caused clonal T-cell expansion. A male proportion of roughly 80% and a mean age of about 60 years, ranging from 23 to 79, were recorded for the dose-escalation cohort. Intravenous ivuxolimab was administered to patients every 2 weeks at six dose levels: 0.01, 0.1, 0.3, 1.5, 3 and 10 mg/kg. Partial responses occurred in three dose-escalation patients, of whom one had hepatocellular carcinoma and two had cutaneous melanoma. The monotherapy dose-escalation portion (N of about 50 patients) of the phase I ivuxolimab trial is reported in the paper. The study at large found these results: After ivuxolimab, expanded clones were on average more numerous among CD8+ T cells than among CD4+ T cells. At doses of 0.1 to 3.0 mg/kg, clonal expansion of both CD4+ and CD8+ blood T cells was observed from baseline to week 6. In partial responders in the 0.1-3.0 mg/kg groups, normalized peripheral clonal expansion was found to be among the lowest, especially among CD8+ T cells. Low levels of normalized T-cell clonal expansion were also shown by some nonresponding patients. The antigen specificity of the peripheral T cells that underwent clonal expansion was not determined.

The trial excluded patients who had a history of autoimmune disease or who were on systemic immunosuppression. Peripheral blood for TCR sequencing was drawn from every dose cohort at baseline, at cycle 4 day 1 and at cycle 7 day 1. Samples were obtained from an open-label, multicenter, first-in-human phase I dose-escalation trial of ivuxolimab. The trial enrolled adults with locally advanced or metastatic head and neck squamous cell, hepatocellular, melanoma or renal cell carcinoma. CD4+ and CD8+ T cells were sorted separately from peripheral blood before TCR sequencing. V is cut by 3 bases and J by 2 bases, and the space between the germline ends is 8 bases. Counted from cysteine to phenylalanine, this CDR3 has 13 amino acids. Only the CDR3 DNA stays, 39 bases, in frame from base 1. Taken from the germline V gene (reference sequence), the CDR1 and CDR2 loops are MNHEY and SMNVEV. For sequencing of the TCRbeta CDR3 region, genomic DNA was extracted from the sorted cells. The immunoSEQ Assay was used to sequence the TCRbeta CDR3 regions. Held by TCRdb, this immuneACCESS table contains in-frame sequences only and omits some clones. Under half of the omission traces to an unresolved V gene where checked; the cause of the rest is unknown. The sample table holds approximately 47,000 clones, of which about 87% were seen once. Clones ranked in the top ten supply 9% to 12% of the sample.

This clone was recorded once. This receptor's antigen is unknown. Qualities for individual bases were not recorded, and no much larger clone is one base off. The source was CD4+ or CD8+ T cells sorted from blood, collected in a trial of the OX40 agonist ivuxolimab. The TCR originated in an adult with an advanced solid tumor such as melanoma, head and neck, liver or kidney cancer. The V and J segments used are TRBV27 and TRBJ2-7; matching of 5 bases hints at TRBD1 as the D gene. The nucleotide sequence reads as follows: TGTGCCAGCAGTTTCGGCAGGGCCTACGAGCAGTACTTC. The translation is CASSFGRAYEQYF.